This TCR beta chain was obtained from a study of blood T cell repertoires in COVID-19. Across the study: Acute and convalescent COVID-19 specimens originated in the United States, Italy and Spain. Sample material is recorded as cDNA or gDNA derived from T cells, B-cell-depleted T cells, or PBMCs.

Looked up from germline, CDR1 is LNHDA and CDR2 is SQIVND (reference sequence). The CDR3 has 18 amino acids. The ends were cut back, 6 bases at V and 3 bases at J, with 24 bases in the middle. This clone was picked up one time. Original data processing: Cell counts per sample came from amplifying reference gene primers. Profiled with immunoSEQ multiplex PCR; TCRdb holds only in-frame clones, not every one. That table is the source of V, J and clone size, and D and trimming were worked out from the DNA. The sample has about 67,000 clones, about nine tenths seen once. Sequenced material: peripheral blood. The rearrangement joins TRBV19 to TRBJ2-1, with a weak D call TRBD2 (6 bases). This receptor was identified in a man aged 50-60 years with active COVID-19. The CDR3 sequence: CASSGSGRETRFYNEQFF. The CDR3 nucleotides read TGTGCCAGTAGCGGATCGGGACGGGAGACTAGATTCTACAATGAGCAGTTCTTC.